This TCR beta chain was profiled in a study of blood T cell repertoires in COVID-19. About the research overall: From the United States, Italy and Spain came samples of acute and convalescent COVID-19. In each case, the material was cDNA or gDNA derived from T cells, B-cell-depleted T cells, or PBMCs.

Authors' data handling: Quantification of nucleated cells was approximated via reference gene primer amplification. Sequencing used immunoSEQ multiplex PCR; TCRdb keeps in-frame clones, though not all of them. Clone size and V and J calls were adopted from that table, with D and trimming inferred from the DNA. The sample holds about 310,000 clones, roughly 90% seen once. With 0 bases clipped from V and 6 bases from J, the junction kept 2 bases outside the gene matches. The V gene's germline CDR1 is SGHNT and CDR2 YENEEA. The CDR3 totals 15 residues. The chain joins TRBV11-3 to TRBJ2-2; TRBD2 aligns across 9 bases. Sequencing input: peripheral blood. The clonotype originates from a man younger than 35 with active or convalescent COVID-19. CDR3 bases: TGTGCCAGCAGCTTAGAGAGCGGGAGGCCCGGGGAGCTGTTTTTT. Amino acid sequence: CASSLESGRPGELFF.